This T cell receptor (beta chain) was recorded in a study of CD8 T cells in Susac syndrome. Study information: At the time their blood was drawn, patients with Susac syndrome were either therapy-naive, on corticosteroids (with some of them also receiving intravenous immunoglobulin), or on intravenous immunoglobulin alone. Regarding the study as a whole: Expansion of Susac CD8+ clones peaked in TEMRA cells and in active patients. The authors found some 15 Susac-specific public clones in total CD8+ repertoires and a few in CD8+ TEMRA repertoires.

With random hexamers, reverse transcription was performed on about 0.5 to 1 ug of RNA. TCRdb recomputed calls from the immunoSEQ multiplex PCR reads with MiXCR, one row per CDR3 protein. The sample holds about 130,000 distinct CDR3 sequences, around 95% seen once. Germline loops: CDR1 SGDLS, CDR2 YYNGEE. There are 16 residues in the CDR3. V was clipped by 1 base and J by 4 bases, with 17 bases between them. Regarding this clonotype: Antigen: not known.

This clonotype was obtained from a human donor with Susac syndrome. The sample taken for sequencing was CD8+ T cells from PBMCs. The chain recombines TRBV9 with TRBJ1-1, with D possibly being TRBD1 (6 bases). The CDR3 DNA follows: TGTGCCAGCAGCGTAAGCTCGGGGGCTGGGGTCACTGAAGCTTTCTTT. Translation: CASSVSSGAGVTEAFF. The entire variable domain, with the rest obtained from reference TRBV9 and TRBJ1-1, is as follows: DSGVTQTPKHLITATGQRVTLRCSPRSGDLSVYWYQQSLDQGLQFLIQYYNGEERAKGNILERFSAQQFPDLHSELNLSSLELGDSALYFCASSVSSGAGVTEAFFGQGTRLTVV.